The clone carrying this T cell receptor (beta chain) is a singleton in its sample. The antigen remains undetermined. With 1 base removed from V and 0 bases from J, the gap between germline ends came to 9 bases. Germline assignment: CDR1 LNHDA and CDR2 SQIVND (reference sequence). The CDR3 extends over 15 amino acids. The data derive from a study of cytotoxic CD8 clonotypes in ibrutinib-treated CLL. The overall study: The subjects consisted of about 10 relapsed/refractory and 15 treatment-naive individuals, with 17 to 18 IGHV unmutated. Mean productive templates were over 250,000; mean productive rearrangements were roughly 94,000. The authors obtained response samples at a median of around 11 months of treatment, range 6 to 36.

Study-wide results and caveats: Patients with sustained remission and those progressing were sampled at differing times.

Only in-frame clones appear in the TCRdb table, and some are missing; sequencing was by immunoSEQ multiplex PCR. The table includes around 70,000 clones, about nine tenths detected once. The input for sequencing was PBMCs, taken after 12 months of ibrutinib treatment. V usage is TRBV19 and J usage is TRBJ1-1; no definite D call. This TCR was recovered from a human donor with chronic lymphocytic leukemia. The CDR3 DNA follows: TGTGCCAGTAGTATAGGAAGAGATCTGAACACTGAAGCTTTCTTT. Its protein is CASSIGRDLNTEAFF.